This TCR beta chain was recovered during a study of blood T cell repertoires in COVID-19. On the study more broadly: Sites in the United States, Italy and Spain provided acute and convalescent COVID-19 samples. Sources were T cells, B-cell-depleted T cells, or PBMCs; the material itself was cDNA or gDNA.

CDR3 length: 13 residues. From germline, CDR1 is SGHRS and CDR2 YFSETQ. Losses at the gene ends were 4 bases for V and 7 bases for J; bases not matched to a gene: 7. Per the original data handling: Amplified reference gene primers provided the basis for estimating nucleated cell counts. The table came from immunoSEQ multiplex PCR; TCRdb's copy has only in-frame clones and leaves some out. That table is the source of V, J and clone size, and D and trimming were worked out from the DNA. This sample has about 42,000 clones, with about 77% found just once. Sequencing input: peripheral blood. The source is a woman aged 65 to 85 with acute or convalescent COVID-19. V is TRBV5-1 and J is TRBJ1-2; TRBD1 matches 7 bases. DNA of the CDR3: TGCGCCAGCAGCAACGGACAGGAATTTGGCTACACCTTC. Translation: CASSNGQEFGYTF.